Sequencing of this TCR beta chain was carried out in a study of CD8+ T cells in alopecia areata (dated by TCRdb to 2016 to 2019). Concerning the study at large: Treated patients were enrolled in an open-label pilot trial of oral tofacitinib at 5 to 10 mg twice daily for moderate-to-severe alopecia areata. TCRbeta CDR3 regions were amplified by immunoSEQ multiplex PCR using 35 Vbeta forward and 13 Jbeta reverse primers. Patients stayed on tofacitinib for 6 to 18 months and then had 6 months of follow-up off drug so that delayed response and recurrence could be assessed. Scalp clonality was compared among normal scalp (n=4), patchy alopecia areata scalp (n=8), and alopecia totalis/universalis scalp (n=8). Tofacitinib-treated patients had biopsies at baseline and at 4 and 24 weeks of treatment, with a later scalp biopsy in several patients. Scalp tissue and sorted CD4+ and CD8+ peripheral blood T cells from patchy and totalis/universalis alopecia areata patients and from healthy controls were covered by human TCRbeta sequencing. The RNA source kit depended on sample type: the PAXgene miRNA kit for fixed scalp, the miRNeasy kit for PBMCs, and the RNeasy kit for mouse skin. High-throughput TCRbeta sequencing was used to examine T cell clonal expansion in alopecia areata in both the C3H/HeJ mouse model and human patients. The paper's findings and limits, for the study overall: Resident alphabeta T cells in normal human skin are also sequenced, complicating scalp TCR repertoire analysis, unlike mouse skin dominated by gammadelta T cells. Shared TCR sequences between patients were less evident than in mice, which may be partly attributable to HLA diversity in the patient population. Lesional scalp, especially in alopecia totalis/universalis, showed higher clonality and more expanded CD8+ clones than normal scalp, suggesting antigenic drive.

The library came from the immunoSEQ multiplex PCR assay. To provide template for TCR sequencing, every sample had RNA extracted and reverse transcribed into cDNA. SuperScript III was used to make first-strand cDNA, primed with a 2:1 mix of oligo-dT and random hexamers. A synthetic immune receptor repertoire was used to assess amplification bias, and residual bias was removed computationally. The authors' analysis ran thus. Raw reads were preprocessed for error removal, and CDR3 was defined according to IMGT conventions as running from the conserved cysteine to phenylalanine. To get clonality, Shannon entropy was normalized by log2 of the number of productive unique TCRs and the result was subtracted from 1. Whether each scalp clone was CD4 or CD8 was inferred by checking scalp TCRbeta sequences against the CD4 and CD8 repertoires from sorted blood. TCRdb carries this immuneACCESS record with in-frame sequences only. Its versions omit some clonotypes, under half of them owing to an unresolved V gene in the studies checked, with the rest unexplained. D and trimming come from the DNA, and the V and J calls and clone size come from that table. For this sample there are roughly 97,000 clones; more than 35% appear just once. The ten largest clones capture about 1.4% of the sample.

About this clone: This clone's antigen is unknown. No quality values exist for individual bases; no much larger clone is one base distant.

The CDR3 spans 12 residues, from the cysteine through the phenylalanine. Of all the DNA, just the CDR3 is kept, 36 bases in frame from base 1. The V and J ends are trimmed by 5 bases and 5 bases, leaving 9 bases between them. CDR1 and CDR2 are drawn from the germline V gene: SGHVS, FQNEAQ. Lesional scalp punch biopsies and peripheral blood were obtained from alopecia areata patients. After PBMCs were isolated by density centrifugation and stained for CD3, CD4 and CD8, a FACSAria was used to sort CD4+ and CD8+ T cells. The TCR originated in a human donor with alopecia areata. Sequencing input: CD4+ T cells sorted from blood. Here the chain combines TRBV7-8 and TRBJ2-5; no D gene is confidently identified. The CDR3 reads CASSIGWETQYF. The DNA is TGTGCCAGCAGCATTGGTTGGGAGACCCAGTACTTC.